These 10 T cell receptor beta chains originate from one sample sequenced in a study of shared clonotypes between healthy human individuals. This table comes from immunoSEQ multiplex PCR, and its TCRdb copy is limited to in-frame clones, with some not included. The sample comprises hundreds of thousands of clones, 87% of which are singletons, and under 20% rests with the top ten. The sequenced sample was memory CD8+ T cells sorted from blood. Sample subset: CD45RO+ cells pooled with CCR7-negative TemRA cells. The receptor source for this set is a man younger than 35 in good health.

The sample holds a few counts of this clone. This chain joins TRBV30 and TRBJ2-7; D is unclear. Germline V gives CDR1 GTSNPN, CDR2 SVGIG (reference sequence). The CDR3 sequence is 14 residues long. The germline V and J ends were trimmed by 0 bases and 0 bases, with 9 bases remaining between them. DNA for the CDR3: TGTGCCTGGAGTGTTAGCCGGGTCTCCTACGAGCAGTACTTC. Translation gives CAWSVSRVSYEQYF.

V usage is TRBV19 and J usage is TRBJ2-7; 7 bases agree with TRBD2. Germline V lookup: CDR1 LNHDA, CDR2 SQIVND (reference sequence). V lost 3 bases to trimming and J lost 2 bases; unmatched junction nucleotides: 4. The CDR3 has 14 amino acids. CDR3 nucleotides: TGTGCCAGTAGTATCAGCGGGATTACCTACGAGCAGTACTTC. It translates to CASSISGITYEQYF.

The chain carries TRBV6-5 and TRBJ2-3; D might be TRBD2 (6 bases). The CDR3 totals 15 residues. Germline V lookup: CDR1 MNHEY, CDR2 SVGAGI. The V end was cut by 3 bases, the J end by 2 bases, with 12 bases between. This chain's CDR3 is CASSYWDSDTDTQYF. CDR3 coding DNA: TGTGCCAGCAGTTATTGGGACTCAGACACAGATACGCAGTATTTT.

This chain links TRBV2 with TRBJ2-2; possibly TRBD2 for D (5 bases). This CDR3 comprises 15 residues. The V end was cut by 8 bases, the J end by 4 bases, with 17 bases between. Germline V gene data show CDR1 as SNHLY and CDR2 as FYNNEI. This CDR3 is CASCTSPSTTGELFF. The CDR3 DNA reads as TGTGCCAGCTGCACGTCGCCTAGCACCACCGGGGAGCTGTTTTTT.

This chain uses TRBV28 with TRBJ1-3; no firm D call. This CDR3 spans 13 amino acids. Germline V lookup: CDR1 MDHEN, CDR2 SYDVKM. V was trimmed by 5 bases and J by 1 base, leaving 6 bases between them. The CDR3 reads CASSGWSGNTIYF. In DNA form, the CDR3 reads TGTGCCAGCAGTGGGTGGTCTGGAAACACCATATATTTT.

This sequence joins TRBV6-5 and TRBJ1-2; tentative D call: TRBD1 (6 bases). This CDR3 spans 13 amino acids. From germline, CDR1 is MNHEY and CDR2 SVGAGI. V gave up 6 bases and J gave up 7 bases, with 15 bases separating them. The CDR3 loop reads CASSPLTGAGYTF. CDR3 nucleotides: TGTGCCAGCAGCCCACTTACGGGGGCTGGCTACACCTTC.

The genes are TRBV2 and TRBJ1-1; D is ambiguous. V was trimmed by 11 bases and J by 1 base, leaving 14 bases between them. CDR1 and CDR2 (germline): SNHLY, FYNNEI. The CDR3 extends over 13 amino acids. The CDR3 DNA reads as TGTGCCGTAATCACACCACCGAACACTGAAGCTTTCTTT. This codes for CAVITPPNTEAFF.

The genes are TRBV4-1 and TRBJ2-2; D remains unclear. The CDR3 has 16 residues. Per the germline V gene, CDR1 is MGHRA and CDR2 is YSYEKL. Trimming shortened V by 0 bases and J by 1 base, and 9 bases separated the two germline ends. CDR3 sequence reads: CASSQERHRNTGELFF. As DNA, the CDR3 is TGCGCCAGCAGCCAAGAAAGGCACCGGAACACCGGGGAGCTGTTTTTT.

Here the CDR3 reads CASSPPGEGRVPYEQYF. Here the CDR3 DNA reads TGTGCCAGCTCACCGCCCGGTGAGGGCAGGGTACCCTACGAGCAGTACTTC. The V call is TRBV18, the J call TRBJ2-7; D is possibly TRBD1 or TRBD2 (5 bases each). CDR1 and CDR2 (germline): KGHSH, LQKENI. V lost 3 bases and J lost 2, with 20 bases in between. This CDR3 has 17 residues.

V usage is TRBV6-6 and J usage is TRBJ2-3, with TRBD2 matching 11 bases. The germline V gene encodes CDR1 MNHNY and CDR2 SVGAGI (reference sequence). The junction had 5 bases not matched to a gene; V was cut back by 2 bases and J by 4 bases. The CDR3 sequence is 16 residues long. CDR3 in DNA: TGTGCCAGCAGTTACGTAGCGGGGGGGCCCCCAGATACGCAGTATTTT. This sequence encodes CASSYVAGGPPDTQYF.